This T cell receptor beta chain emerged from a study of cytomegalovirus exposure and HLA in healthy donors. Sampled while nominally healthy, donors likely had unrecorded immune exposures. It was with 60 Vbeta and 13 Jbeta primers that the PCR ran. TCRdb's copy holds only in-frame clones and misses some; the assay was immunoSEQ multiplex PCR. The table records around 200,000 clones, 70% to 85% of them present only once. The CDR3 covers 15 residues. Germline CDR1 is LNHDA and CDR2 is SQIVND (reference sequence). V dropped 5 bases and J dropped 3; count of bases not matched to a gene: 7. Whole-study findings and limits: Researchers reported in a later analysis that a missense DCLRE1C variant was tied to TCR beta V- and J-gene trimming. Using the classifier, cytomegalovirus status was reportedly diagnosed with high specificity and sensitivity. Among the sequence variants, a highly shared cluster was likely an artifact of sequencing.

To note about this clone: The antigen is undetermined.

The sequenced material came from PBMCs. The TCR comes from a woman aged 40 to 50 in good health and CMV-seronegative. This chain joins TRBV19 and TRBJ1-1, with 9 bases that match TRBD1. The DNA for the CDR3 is TGTGCCAGTAGTGGGGAGGGACAGGGCTACACTGAAGCTTTCTTT. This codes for CASSGEGQGYTEAFF.